The present entry profiles one T cell receptor beta chain with its context. The antigen is not known. Trimming took 8 bases from V and 6 from J, leaving 11 bases between them. Germline V gives CDR1 MNHEY, CDR2 SMNVEV (reference sequence). This CDR3 contains 11 residues. For TCRbeta, the library was prepared with unique molecular identifiers. TCRdb recomputed calls from the PCR reads with MiXCR, one row per CDR3 protein. The data show around 500,000 distinct CDR3 sequences, about 21% seen once. These data originate in a study of T-cell reconstitution after alpha-beta-depleted transplantation in children. General observations from the study: Surviving recipient T cells and thymic progenitors underlay high day-60 TCRbeta diversity in some patients. Several hundred rapidly expanded clones from non-depleted graft cells reportedly supplied alpha-beta T cells about two months post-transplant. Newly produced T cells mostly provided counts and TCRbeta diversity after one year, as hyperexpanded clones declined.

The sequence came from a boy younger than two who had a stem cell transplant for acute myeloid leukemia, so the T cells may come from the graft donor. The rearrangement links TRBV27 to TRBJ2-7; D is unresolved. Here the sequenced sample was PBMCs, mostly from graft donor cells, taken 360 days after TCRalphabeta/CD19-depleted stem cell transplant. As DNA, the CDR3 is TGTGCCAGCGGGTTTTATGCCGAGCAGTACTTC. Protein product: CASGFYAEQYF.